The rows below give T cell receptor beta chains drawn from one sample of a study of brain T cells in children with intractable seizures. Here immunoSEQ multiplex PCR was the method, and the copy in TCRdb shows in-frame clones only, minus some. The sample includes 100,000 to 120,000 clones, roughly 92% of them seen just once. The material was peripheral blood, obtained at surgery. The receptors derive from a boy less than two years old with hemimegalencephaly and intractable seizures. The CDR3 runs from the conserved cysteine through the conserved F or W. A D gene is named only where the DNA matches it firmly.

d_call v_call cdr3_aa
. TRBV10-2 CASGRGASYNEQFF
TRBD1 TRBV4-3 CASSRTQGANTGELFF
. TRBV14 CASSLSGLTYEQYF
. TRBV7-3 CASSFSGETQYF
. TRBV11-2 CASSSLYDGELFF
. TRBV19 CATTKPGNNSPLHF
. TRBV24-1 CATSERSYGYTF
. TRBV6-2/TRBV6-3 CASSDPGRGHNEQYF
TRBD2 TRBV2 CASSGVAGALAKNIQYF
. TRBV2 CASSEGTSHQPQHF